A selection of T cell receptor beta chains follows, all from one sample in a study of STAT5B mutations in CD4+ large granular lymphocyte leukemia. The assay was immunoSEQ multiplex PCR, and TCRdb's table has in-frame clones only and misses some. The sample comprises around 30,000 clones, roughly 82% of which are singletons, and around 2.1% rests with the top ten. Specimen: CD4+ T cells from blood buffy coats. The receptors here all came from a human donor in good health. Each CDR3 is given with its conserved first and last residue. D genes are given only for firm matches. Part of the rows lack a size; the others show once, few, many or a class for expanded clones.

TRBD1	few	TRBV18	TRBJ1-1	TGTGCCAGCTCAGCGCAGGGGGCAGGGAACACTGAAGCTTTCTTT	CASSAQGAGNTEAFF
TRBD2	once	TRBV15	TRBJ2-2	TGTGCCACCAGCAGACCCAGCGGGAGGAACACCGGGGAGCTGTTTTTT	CATSRPSGRNTGELFF
TRBD1	-	TRBV6-1	TRBJ2-7	TGTGCCAGCAGTGCCGGGACAGTTCCCTACGAGCAGTACTTC	CASSAGTVPYEQYF
-	few	TRBV4-1	TRBJ1-5	TGCGCCAGCAGCCAAGAGTACAGCCCGAATCAGCCCCAGCATTTT	CASSQEYSPNQPQHF
-	-	TRBV19	TRBJ1-1	TGTGCCAGTAGTATAGGGGAGTGGAGGAGGCTGAACACTGAAGCTTTCTTT	CASSIGEWRRLNTEAFF
TRBD1	-	TRBV29-1	TRBJ2-2	TGCAGCGTAGACAGGGGGAACACCGGGGAGCTGTTTTTT	CSVDRGNTGELFF
-	-	TRBV6-5	TRBJ1-1	TGTGCCAGCAAGATACAGGGCGGAGGAACTGAAGCTTTCTTT	CASKIQGGGTEAFF
-	-	TRBV7-9	TRBJ2-3	TGTGCCAGCAGCCCTCGCACAGATACGCAGTATTTT	CASSPRTDTQYF
-	-	TRBV10-2	TRBJ2-5	TGCGCCAGCAGTAAGGTCGGGGAGACCCAGTACTTC	CASSKVGETQYF
-	-	TRBV11-2	TRBJ2-3	TGTGCCAGCAGCCCTAGGGGTGATGGGGGGCGGGCGACGCAGTATTTT	CASSPRGDGGRATQYF
TRBD1	-	TRBV6-1	TRBJ1-2	TGTGCCAGCATCACCGGACAGGGCTATGGCTACACCTTC	CASITGQGYGYTF
TRBD1	-	TRBV18	TRBJ1-1	TGTGCCAGCTCGCCACAGGGGGTTACCGTGAACACTGAAGCTTTCTTT	CASSPQGVTVNTEAFF
-	-	TRBV5-5	TRBJ1-2	TGTGCCAGCAGCTTGGAGACAGGCAATAACTATGGCTACACCTTC	CASSLETGNNYGYTF
TRBD1	-	TRBV5-1	TRBJ2-6	TGCGCCAGCAGCTTGGGGACAGGGGGCCCACCCTCTGGGGCCAACGTCCTGACTTTC	CASSLGTGGPPSGANVLTF
TRBD2	-	TRBV2	TRBJ2-1	TGTGCCAGCAGTGCCACGCTAGCGGTCGGGCCCAATGAGCAGTTCTTC	CASSATLAVGPNEQFF
TRBD2	-	TRBV13	TRBJ2-3	TGTGCCAGCAGCTGGAGAGCGGGAAGCACAGATACGCAGTATTTT	CASSWRAGSTDTQYF
TRBD1	-	TRBV7-8	TRBJ1-5	TGTGCCAGCAGCCCGAGACAGGGTTTGTCCGGCAATCAGCCCCAGCATTTT	CASSPRQGLSGNQPQHF
TRBD1	-	TRBV5-1	TRBJ2-2	TGCGCCAGCAGCTTGGGACAGGGGAACACCGGGGAGCTGTTTTTT	CASSLGQGNTGELFF
-	once	TRBV30	TRBJ2-3	TGTGCCTGGAGAAGGCCGGGGGCTAGCACAGATACGCAGTATTTT	CAWRRPGASTDTQYF
-	few	TRBV7-2	TRBJ2-1	TGTGCCAGCAGCTTAGCGGGGAGATACAATGAGCAGTTCTTC	CASSLAGRYNEQFF
TRBD1	-	TRBV2	TRBJ1-1	TGTGCCAGCAGTTTTGGACAGGGGGACACTGAAGCTTTCTTT	CASSFGQGDTEAFF
-	-	TRBV5-1	TRBJ2-5	TGCGCCAGCTTTCTCGGAGGGGGGGAGACCCAGTACTTC	CASFLGGGETQYF
-	-	TRBV19	TRBJ1-3	TGTGCCAGTAGCCCGGCCGGGGGAACCTCTGGAAACACCATATATTTT	CASSPAGGTSGNTIYF
TRBD1	few	TRBV4-1	TRBJ1-2	TGCGCCAGCAGCCAACAGGGGGGGAACTATGGCTACACCTTC	CASSQQGGNYGYTF
TRBD1	-	TRBV9	TRBJ1-4	TGTGCCAGCAGCGTAGACAGGGGGCTCACTAATGAAAAACTGTTTTTT	CASSVDRGLTNEKLFF
-	once	TRBV7-2	TRBJ1-2	TGTGCCAGCAGCTTGTCCTCTAACTATGGCTACACCTTC	CASSLSSNYGYTF
-	-	TRBV7-9	TRBJ1-2	TGTGCCAGCAGCTCCCCCCGGGGGGGCCGCCTTTATGGCTACACCTTC	CASSSPRGGRLYGYTF
-	-	TRBV6-5	TRBJ1-4	TGTGCCAGCAGTCCGGGACTTTTGGGGGAAAAACTGTTTTTT	CASSPGLLGEKLFF
-	-	TRBV2	TRBJ1-1	TGTGCCAGCAGCGCCCAGGGCCACACTGAAGCTTTCTTT	CASSAQGHTEAFF
-	-	TRBV5-5	TRBJ1-5	TGTGCCAGCAGCTTGGTGGGTGAGGGGGATCAGCCCCAGCATTTT	CASSLVGEGDQPQHF
TRBD2	-	TRBV7-8	TRBJ2-2	TGTGCCAGCAGCTTAGCGGGGCTAGCGGGGGGTCCCGGGGAGCTGTTTTTT	CASSLAGLAGGPGELFF
-	-	TRBV25-1	TRBJ1-2	TGTGCCAGCAGTCCCCCGTCGGGGTTGGGGGGTGGCTACACCTTC	CASSPPSGLGGGYTF
-	-	TRBV15	TRBJ1-6	TGTGCCACCAGCAGAGTGTCCCCCGGGGGAGCGAGCTCCTATAATTCACCCCTCCACTTT	CATSRVSPGGASSYNSPLHF
-	-	TRBV7-6	TRBJ2-7	TGTGCCAGCAGCTCGGGTGGGAGCTCCTACGAGCAGTACTTC	CASSSGGSSYEQYF
-	-	TRBV10-1	TRBJ2-3	TGCGCCAGCAGGAGCAGTAACACAGATACGCAGTATTTT	CASRSSNTDTQYF
TRBD1	-	TRBV7-9	TRBJ2-2	TGTGCCAGCAGCCAAGGACAGGCGAACACCGGGGAGCTGTTTTTT	CASSQGQANTGELFF
TRBD2	-	TRBV7-9	TRBJ2-7	TGTGCCAGCAGCGCTCCGGGACTAGTAGGTCACGAGCAGTACTTC	CASSAPGLVGHEQYF
-	-	TRBV12-5	TRBJ1-2	TGTGCTAGTGCCAGGGAAGAGGCAGCCCTATGGACCTTC	CASAREEAALWTF
-	-	TRBV6-5	TRBJ1-2	TGTGCCAGCACAGCGGTCTATGGCTACACCTTC	CASTAVYGYTF
TRBD1	few	TRBV19	TRBJ1-5	TGTGCCAGTAGTACTGGACAGGGCCATCAGCCCCAGCATTTT	CASSTGQGHQPQHF